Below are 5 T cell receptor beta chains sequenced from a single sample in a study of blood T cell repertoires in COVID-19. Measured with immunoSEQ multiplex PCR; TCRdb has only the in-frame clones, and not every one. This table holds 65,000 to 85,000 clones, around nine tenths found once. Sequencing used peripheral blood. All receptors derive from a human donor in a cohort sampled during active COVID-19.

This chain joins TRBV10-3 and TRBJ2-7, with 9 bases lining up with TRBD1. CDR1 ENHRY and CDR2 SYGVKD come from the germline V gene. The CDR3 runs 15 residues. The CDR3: CAMRPADRGSLEQYF. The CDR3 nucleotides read TGTGCTATGAGACCTGCGGACAGGGGTTCCCTCGAGCAGTACTTC.

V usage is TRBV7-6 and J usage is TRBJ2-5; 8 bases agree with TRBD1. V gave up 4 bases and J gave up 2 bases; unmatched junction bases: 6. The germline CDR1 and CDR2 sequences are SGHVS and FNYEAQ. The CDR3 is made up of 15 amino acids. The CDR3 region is CASSSEGTGQETQYF. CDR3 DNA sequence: TGTGCCAGCAGCTCAGAAGGGACAGGACAAGAGACCCAGTACTTC. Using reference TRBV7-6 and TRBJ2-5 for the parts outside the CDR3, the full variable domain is GAGVSQSPRYKVTKRGQDVALRCDPISGHVSLYWYRQALGQGPEFLTYFNYEAQQDKSGLPNDRFSAERPEGSISTLTIQRTEQRDSAMYRCASSSEGTGQETQYFGPGTRLLVL.

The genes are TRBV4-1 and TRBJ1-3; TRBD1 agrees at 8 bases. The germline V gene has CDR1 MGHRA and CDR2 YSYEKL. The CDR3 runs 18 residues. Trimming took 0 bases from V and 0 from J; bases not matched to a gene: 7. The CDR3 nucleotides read TGCGCCAGCAGCCAAGATCAACCAGGGGGCCTCTCTGGAAACACCATATATTTT. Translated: CASSQDQPGGLSGNTIYF.

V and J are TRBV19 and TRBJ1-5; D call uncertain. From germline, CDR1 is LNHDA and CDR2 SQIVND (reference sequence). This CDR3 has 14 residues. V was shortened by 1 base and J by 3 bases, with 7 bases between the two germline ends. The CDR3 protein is CASSIAGLNQPQHF. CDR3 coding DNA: TGTGCCAGTAGTATAGCAGGCCTCAATCAGCCCCAGCATTTT.

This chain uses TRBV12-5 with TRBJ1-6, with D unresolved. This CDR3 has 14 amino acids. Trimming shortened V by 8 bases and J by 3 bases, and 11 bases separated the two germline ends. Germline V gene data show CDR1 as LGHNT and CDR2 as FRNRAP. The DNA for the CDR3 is TGTGCTAGTTTTTCCAGAATCTATAATTCACCCCTCCACTTT. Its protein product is CASFSRIYNSPLHF.